The 19 T cell receptor beta chains in this list originate from one sample, sequenced in a study of shared clonotypes between healthy human individuals. Assay used: immunoSEQ multiplex PCR; TCRdb lists only in-frame clones, some missing. This table holds millions of clones, roughly 94% found once. The sample taken for sequencing was naive CD4+ T cells sorted from blood. Regarding subset: CD45RA+ positively selected. These receptors originate from a man younger than 35 in good health.

The rearrangement uses TRBV5-8 and TRBJ2-7, with TRBD1 as a possible D gene (6 bases). This CDR3 has 16 residues. Looked up from germline, CDR1 is SGHTS and CDR2 is YDEGEE. Trimming shortened V by 4 bases and J by 1 base, and 18 bases separated the two germline ends. The CDR3 sequence: CASSRGQGPLSYEQYF. CDR3 coding DNA: TGTGCCAGCAGCCGCGGTCAGGGGCCCCTTTCCTACGAGCAGTACTTC. The variable domain in full, completed from reference TRBV5-8 and TRBJ2-7, reads EAGVTQSPTHLIKTRGQQATLRCSPISGHTSVYWYQQALGLGLQFLLWYDEGEERNRGNFPPRFSGRQFPNYSSELNVNALELEDSALYLCASSRGQGPLSYEQYFGPGTRLTVT.

The V gene is TRBV7-9, the J gene TRBJ1-1, with 7 bases matching TRBD1. Germline lookup yields CDR1 SEHNR and CDR2 FQNEAQ (reference sequence). CDR3 length: 14 amino acids. The V segment lost 5 bases and the J segment 3 bases; nucleotides outside the gene matches: 6. Here the CDR3 DNA reads TGTGCCAGCAGCCGTAAGGGACAGTACACTGAAGCTTTCTTT. It is translated as CASSRKGQYTEAFF.

V usage is TRBV30 and J usage is TRBJ1-2; TRBD1 agrees at 10 bases. In germline, CDR1 is GTSNPN, CDR2 SVGIG (reference sequence). With V trimmed by 1 base and J by 3 bases, 2 bases remained unmatched. The CDR3 has 14 residues. The CDR3 here is CAWSGQGAYYGYTF. CDR3 sequence (DNA): TGTGCCTGGAGTGGACAGGGGGCCTACTATGGCTACACCTTC.

Concerning this clone itself: In the same sample, other DNA sequences code for this CDR3. The CDR3 bases are TGTGCCAGCAGTGAAGGGACTGCAACTAATGAAAAACTGTTTTTT. Encoded protein: CASSEGTATNEKLFF. This chain connects TRBV6-1 to TRBJ1-4; D is undetermined. The CDR3 loop spans 15 amino acids. The V gene lost 1 base and the J gene lost 0 bases, with 6 bases spanning the gap. Germline CDR1 is MNHNS and CDR2 is SASEGT.

This chain connects TRBV5-1 to TRBJ1-4; a weak D match, TRBD1 (6 bases). Trimming stripped 3 bases from V and 3 bases from J, with 15 bases between. The V gene's germline CDR1 is SGHRS and CDR2 YFSETQ. This CDR3 has 16 amino acids. In DNA form, the CDR3 reads TGCGCCAGCAGCTCCCGGGGGGGCGCTTCTAATGAAAAACTGTTTTTT. Encoded protein: CASSSRGGASNEKLFF.

For this clone: Other DNA sequences of this sample code for an identical CDR3. This sequence joins TRBV27 and TRBJ2-1; D is ambiguous. V gave up 3 bases and J gave up 8 bases, with 8 bases separating them. Germline values: CDR1 MNHEY, CDR2 SMNVEV (reference sequence). CDR3 length: 12 residues. The CDR3 DNA reads TGTGCCAGCAGTTTGCTGGGTGATGAGCAGTTCTTC. It is translated as CASSLLGDEQFF.

This chain links TRBV7-8 with TRBJ1-3, with D unresolved. Germline-derived CDR1 and CDR2 are SGHVS and FQNEAQ. This CDR3 comprises 13 residues. V lost 5 bases, J lost 0 bases, and 5 bases lay in between. CDR3 amino acids: CASSPISGNTIYF. In nucleotides, the CDR3 is TGTGCCAGCAGCCCGATCTCTGGAAACACCATATATTTT. The full variable domain, in which reference TRBV7-8 and TRBJ1-3 provide the parts outside the CDR3, is GAGVSQSPRYKVAKRGQDVALRCDPISGHVSLFWYQQALGQGPEFLTYFQNEAQLDKSGLPSDRFFAERPEGSVSTLKIQRTQQEDSAVYLCASSPISGNTIYFGEGSWLTVV.

This clone was seen a single time. CDR3 protein: CASSLVQGGLPEAFF. Written as DNA, the CDR3 is TGTGCCAGCAGTTTAGTACAGGGAGGACTGCCAGAAGCTTTCTTT. The rearrangement uses TRBV27 and TRBJ1-1; D possibly corresponds to TRBD1 (6 bases). There are 15 residues in the CDR3. CDR1 is MNHEY and CDR2 is SMNVEV in the germline V gene (reference sequence). The V gene lost 2 bases and the J gene lost 8 bases, with 18 bases spanning the gap.

The chain joins TRBV5-1 to TRBJ1-1; 7 bases agree with TRBD1. The trim removed 0 bases at V and 6 bases at J, leaving 17 bases unmatched. Germline V gene data show CDR1 as SGHRS and CDR2 as YFSETQ. This CDR3 comprises 18 residues. CDR3 DNA sequence: TGCGCCAGCAGCTTGGCCCGGGACAGCCCCGGGGGATACGCTGAAGCTTTCTTT. Translated: CASSLARDSPGGYAEAFF.

The genes are TRBV6-5 and TRBJ2-6, with D perhaps TRBD2 (5 bases). The germline V and J ends were trimmed by 1 base and 0 bases, with 7 bases remaining between them. The CDR3 length is 16 residues. Germline V gene sequence: CDR1 MNHEY, CDR2 SVGAGI. The CDR3 loop reads CASSYYGDSGANVLTF. DNA for the CDR3: TGTGCCAGCAGTTACTACGGGGACTCTGGGGCCAACGTCCTGACTTTC.

Worth noting for this clone: This may come from a read error, since a much larger clone is one base off. Other DNA variants within this sample encode the same CDR3. DNA of the CDR3: TGTGCCTGGAGTGTACAGGACAATCAGCCCCAGCATTTT. This sequence encodes CAWSVQDNQPQHF. This rearrangement joins TRBV30 to TRBJ1-5, with D possibly TRBD1 on 5 matching bases. With 0 bases removed from V and 3 bases from J, the gap between germline ends came to 6 bases. Germline CDR1 and CDR2: GTSNPN and SVGIG (reference sequence). This CDR3 is 13 amino acids long.

Points on this clone: It may be a read error: a sequence one base away is much more abundant. At the DNA level, this CDR3 is encoded by other sequences in the same sample as well. The chain couples TRBV5-4 to TRBJ1-1; 8 bases are shared with TRBD1. CDR3 size: 13 residues. Looked up from germline, CDR1 is SGHNT and CDR2 is YYREEE (reference sequence). Losses at the gene ends were 2 bases for V and 4 bases for J; bases not matched to a gene: 1. The CDR3 protein is CASSLTGGTEAFF. DNA of the CDR3: TGTGCCAGCAGCTTAACAGGGGGCACTGAAGCTTTCTTT.

This chain links TRBV28 with TRBJ1-1; weak D call: TRBD1 (5 bases). Trimming took 2 bases from V and 13 from J, leaving 20 bases between them. Germline lookup yields CDR1 MDHEN and CDR2 SYDVKM. This CDR3 spans 14 amino acids. The DNA for the CDR3 is TGTGCCAGCAGTTTAGACGGATCCCCACAGGAGGTTTTCTTT. Its translation: CASSLDGSPQEVFF.

The chain couples TRBV28 to TRBJ2-7; no clear D. This CDR3 contains 13 residues. Germline lookup yields CDR1 MDHEN and CDR2 SYDVKM. The V gene lost 5 bases and the J gene lost 2 bases, with 10 bases spanning the gap. CDR3 DNA sequence: TGTGCCAGCAGTGTCCCGGGCCCCTACGAGCAGTACTTC. Translating gives CASSVPGPYEQYF.

The chain employs TRBV2 and TRBJ1-4, with D possibly matching TRBD1 (6 bases). V dropped 2 bases and J dropped 8 bases, with 15 bases sitting between them. Germline-derived CDR1 and CDR2 are SNHLY and FYNNEI. CDR3 length: 15 amino acids. The CDR3 bases are TGTGCCAGCAGTGAACAGGGCCTCGACAGGGAAAAACTGTTTTTT. This sequence encodes CASSEQGLDREKLFF.

A remark on this clone: An end of the junction differs from the germline gene, which may be a read error. The J gene is TRBJ1-2, the V gene TRBV6-5; 7 bases match TRBD1. Germline CDR1 MNHEY, CDR2 SVGAGI. This CDR3 spans 16 amino acids. The CDR3 reads CASSNSDRRKGYGYTF. CDR3 in DNA: TGTGCCAGCAGTAACTCGGACAGGAGGAAAGGTTATGGCTACACCTTC.

This chain links TRBV19 with TRBJ1-2; no clear D. Germline CDR1 LNHDA, CDR2 SQIVND (reference sequence). With 5 bases removed from V and 0 bases from J, the gap between germline ends came to 7 bases. The length of the CDR3 is 13 residues. The CDR3 protein is CASSVQSNYGYTF. The CDR3 region has the DNA TGTGCCAGTAGTGTTCAGTCTAACTATGGCTACACCTTC.

This clone occurred once. This may be a read error, as it is one base from a much larger clone. This chain uses TRBV6-5 with TRBJ2-2, with 7 bases aligning to TRBD1. The CDR3 has 15 residues. V was pared by 6 bases and J by 1 base, with 5 bases of the junction left unmatched. Germline assignment: CDR1 MNHEY and CDR2 SVGAGI. The CDR3 region has the DNA TGTGCCAGCAGCGGAGACAGGGTGAACACCGGGGAGCTGTTTTTT. Translated: CASSGDRVNTGELFF.

The V call is TRBV10-2, the J call TRBJ2-5, with 8 bases fitting TRBD2. V trimming: 8 bases; J trimming: 5 bases; junction bases outside the gene matches: 4. This CDR3 contains 12 residues. Germline CDR1 is WSHSY and CDR2 is SAAADI. The CDR3 DNA follows: TGCGCCAGCCGGGAGGGAGGGGAGACCCAGTACTTC. Amino acid sequence: CASREGGETQYF.